This T cell receptor (beta chain) was sequenced during a study of control samples from healthy donors and cancer patients. Clones were sequenced by immunoSEQ multiplex PCR, and TCRdb holds only the in-frame ones, with some missing. The data hold 90,000 or so clones, with about 88% observed a single time. CDR3 length: 14 residues. Germline V gives CDR1 SNHLY, CDR2 FYNNEI. V was pared by 8 bases and J by 1 base, with 14 bases between. The gene calls are TRBV2 and TRBJ1-1; D is unresolved. Material: blood. The clonotype originates from a woman in her fifties or sixties in good health. In DNA form, the CDR3 reads TGTGCCAGCCGGGCGGAACAGACGAACACTGAAGCTTTCTTT. This gives the protein CASRAEQTNTEAFF. The complete variable domain, with remaining parts taken from reference TRBV2 and TRBJ1-1, reads EPEVTQTPSHQVTQMGQEVILRCVPISNHLYFYWYRQILGQKVEFLVSFYNNEISEKSEIFDDQFSVERPDGSNFTLKIRSTKLEDSAMYFCASRAEQTNTEAFFGQGTRLTVV.